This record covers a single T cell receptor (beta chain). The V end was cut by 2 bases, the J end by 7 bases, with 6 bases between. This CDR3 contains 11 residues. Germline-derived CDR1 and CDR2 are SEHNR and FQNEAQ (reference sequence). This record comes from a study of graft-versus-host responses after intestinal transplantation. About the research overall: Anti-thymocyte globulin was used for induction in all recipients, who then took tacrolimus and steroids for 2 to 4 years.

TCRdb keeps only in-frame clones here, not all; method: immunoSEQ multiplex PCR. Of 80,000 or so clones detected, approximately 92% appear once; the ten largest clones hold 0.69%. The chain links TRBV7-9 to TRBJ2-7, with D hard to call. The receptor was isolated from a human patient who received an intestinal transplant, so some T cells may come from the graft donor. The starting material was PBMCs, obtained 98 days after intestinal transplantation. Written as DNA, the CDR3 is TGTGCCAGCAGCTTAAATGGGGAGCAGTACTTC. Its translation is CASSLNGEQYF.